This is a list of T cell receptor beta chains from one sample in a study of vaccination and CD4 T cells after COVID-19. These TCRs are of unknown antigen specificity. In TCRdb, the PCR reads were re-called with MiXCR into one record per CDR3 protein. This table holds under 20,000 distinct CDR3 sequences, around 52% found once. The sample in question was CD4+ T cells from blood, cultured in vitro, obtained about 7 months after SARS-CoV-2 vaccination. Every receptor here comes from a human donor who had recovered from COVID-19. The CDR3 runs from the conserved cysteine through the conserved F or W. The order of the fields is D gene, V gene, J gene, clone size, CDR3 DNA, CDR3 protein. D genes are given only for firm matches. Clone size is not always given. Where it is, it says once, few, many or a class for expanded clones.

.,TRBV20-1,TRBJ2-7,.,TGCAGTGCTAGAGACCTGGCGGGGCTGGCTGGAGAGCAGTACTTC,CSARDLAGLAGEQYF
TRBD1,TRBV5-6,TRBJ1-2,.,TGTGCCAGCAGCCATGGGACAGGGGAGGGCTACACCTTC,CASSHGTGEGYTF
.,TRBV21-1,TRBJ2-5,few,TGTGCCAGCAGCAAAATGGAGACCCAGTACTTC,CASSKMETQYF
TRBD1,TRBV6-1,TRBJ2-7,once,TGTGCCAGCAGACCCGGGACAGGGTCGTACGAGCAGTACTTC,CASRPGTGSYEQYF
TRBD1,TRBV11-3,TRBJ2-5,.,TGTGCCAGCAGCCATACCAGGGGGCGCAGGGAGACCCAGTACTTC,CASSHTRGRRETQYF
TRBD1,TRBV20-1,TRBJ1-1,few,TGCAGTGCTACGACAGGGATGAACACTGAAGCTTTCTTT,CSATTGMNTEAFF
TRBD2,TRBV20-1,TRBJ2-7,.,TGCAGTGCCAGGACTAGGGGTGACGAGCAGTACTTC,CSARTRGDEQYF
.,TRBV7-2,TRBJ2-3,.,TGTGCCAGCAGCCAAAGTGATACGCAGTATTTT,CASSQSDTQYF
.,TRBV6-2/TRBV6-3,TRBJ2-3,.,TGTGCCAGCAGAGACTACATAGATACGCAGTATTTT,CASRDYIDTQYF
TRBD1,TRBV4-1,TRBJ1-5,.,TGCGCCAGCAGCCCCCTACCGACAGGGGGCAATCAGCCCCAGCATTTT,CASSPLPTGGNQPQHF
.,TRBV6-1,TRBJ1-6,.,TGTGCCAGCAGCCTAGTTTATGGGGATTCACCCCTCCACTTT,CASSLVYGDSPLHF
.,TRBV10-3,TRBJ2-5,.,TGTGCCACCGTTGGTCCCCTAGGAGAGACCCAGTACTTC,CATVGPLGETQYF
.,TRBV7-2,TRBJ2-3,few,TGTGCCAGCAGCCCCCGACGGACAGATACGCAGTATTTT,CASSPRRTDTQYF
.,TRBV2,TRBJ2-7,.,TGTGCCAGCAGTCCCGACGGAGCCTACGAGCAGTACTTC,CASSPDGAYEQYF